This TCR beta chain was sequenced for a study of blood T cell repertoires in COVID-19. On the study more broadly: Acute and convalescent COVID-19 samples came from the United States, Italy and Spain. PBMCs, B-cell-depleted T cells, or T cells were the source of the cDNA or gDNA that made up the material.

Authors' data handling: Using reference gene primer amplification, nucleated cell counts were estimated. The data were produced by immunoSEQ multiplex PCR, yet TCRdb's version contains in-frame clones alone and is incomplete. V, J and clone size reflect that table, while D and trimming were determined from the DNA. The data hold about 530,000 clones, with less than 90% observed a single time. Germline V gene data show CDR1 as MDHEN and CDR2 as SYDVKM. The CDR3 contains 15 residues. J lost 7 bases, V lost 5 bases, and 10 bases had no gene match. Seattle patients were enrolled during active infection and followed longitudinally.

This clonotype originated in a woman aged 45-59 years with COVID-19, enrolled during active disease. The sequencing input was peripheral blood. The J gene is TRBJ1-5, the V gene TRBV28, with 8 bases aligning to TRBD1. This chain's CDR3 is CASSPSTGVGQPQHF. CDR3 nucleotides: TGTGCCAGCAGTCCCTCGACAGGGGTGGGCCAGCCCCAGCATTTT.